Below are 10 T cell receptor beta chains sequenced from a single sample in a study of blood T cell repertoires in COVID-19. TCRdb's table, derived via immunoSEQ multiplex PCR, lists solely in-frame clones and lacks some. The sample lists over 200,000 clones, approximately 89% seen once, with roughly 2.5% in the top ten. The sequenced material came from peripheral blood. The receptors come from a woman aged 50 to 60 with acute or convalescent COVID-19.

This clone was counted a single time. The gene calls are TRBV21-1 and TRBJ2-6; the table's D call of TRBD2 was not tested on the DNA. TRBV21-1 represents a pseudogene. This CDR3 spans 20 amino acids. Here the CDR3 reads CASSKRGPPLRLTGANVLTF. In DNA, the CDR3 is TGTGCCAGCAGCAAGCGAGGCCCGCCCCTGCGACTGACTGGGGCCAACGTCCTGACTTTC.

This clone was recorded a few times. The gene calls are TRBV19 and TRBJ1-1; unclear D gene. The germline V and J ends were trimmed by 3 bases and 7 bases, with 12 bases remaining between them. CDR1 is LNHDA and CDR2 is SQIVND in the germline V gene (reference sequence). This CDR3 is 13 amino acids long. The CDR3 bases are TGTGCCAGTAGTATCTCCGGGAGCGATGAAGCTTTCTTT. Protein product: CASSISGSDEAFF.

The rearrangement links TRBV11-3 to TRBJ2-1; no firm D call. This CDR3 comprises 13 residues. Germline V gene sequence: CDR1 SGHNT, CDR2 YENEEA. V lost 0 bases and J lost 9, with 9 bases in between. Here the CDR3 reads CASSLDPQVEQFF. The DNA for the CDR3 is TGTGCCAGCAGCTTAGACCCCCAGGTTGAGCAGTTCTTC.

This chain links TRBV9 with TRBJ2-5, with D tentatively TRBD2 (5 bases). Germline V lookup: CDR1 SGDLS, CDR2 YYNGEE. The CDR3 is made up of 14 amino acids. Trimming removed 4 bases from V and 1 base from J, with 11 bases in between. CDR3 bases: TGTGCCAGCAGCAAGACTAACTCCCAAGAGACCCAGTACTTC. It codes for CASSKTNSQETQYF.

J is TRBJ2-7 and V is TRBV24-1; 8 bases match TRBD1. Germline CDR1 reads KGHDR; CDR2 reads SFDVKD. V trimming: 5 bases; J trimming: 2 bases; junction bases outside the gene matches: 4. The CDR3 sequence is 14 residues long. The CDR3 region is CATSGTGSTYEQYF. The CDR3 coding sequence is TGTGCCACCAGTGGGACAGGGTCCACCTACGAGCAGTACTTC.

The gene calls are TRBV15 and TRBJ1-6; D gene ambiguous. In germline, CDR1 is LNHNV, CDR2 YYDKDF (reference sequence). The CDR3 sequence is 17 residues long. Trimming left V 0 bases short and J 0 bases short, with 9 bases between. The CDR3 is CATSRDPGNSYNSPLHF. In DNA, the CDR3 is TGTGCCACCAGCAGAGATCCAGGCAACTCCTATAATTCACCCCTCCACTTT.

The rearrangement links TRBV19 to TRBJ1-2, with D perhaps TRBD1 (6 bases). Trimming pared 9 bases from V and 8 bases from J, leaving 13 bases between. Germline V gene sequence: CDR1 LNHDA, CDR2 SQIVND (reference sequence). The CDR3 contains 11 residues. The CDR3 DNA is TGTGCCAGCAGACAGGACCTCGGCTACACCTTC. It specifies CASRQDLGYTF.

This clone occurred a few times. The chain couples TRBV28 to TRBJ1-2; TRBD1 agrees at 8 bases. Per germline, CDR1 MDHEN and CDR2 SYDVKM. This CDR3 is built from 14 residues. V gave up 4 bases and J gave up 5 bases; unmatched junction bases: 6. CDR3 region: CASSSTGEGYGYTF. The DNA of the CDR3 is TGTGCCAGCAGTTCGACAGGGGAAGGGTATGGCTACACCTTC.

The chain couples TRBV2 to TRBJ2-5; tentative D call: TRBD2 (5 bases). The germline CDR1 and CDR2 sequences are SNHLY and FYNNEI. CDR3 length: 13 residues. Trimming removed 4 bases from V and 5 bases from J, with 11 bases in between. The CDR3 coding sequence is TGTGCCAGCAGTGGCGAGGGTGTGGAGACCCAGTACTTC. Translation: CASSGEGVETQYF.

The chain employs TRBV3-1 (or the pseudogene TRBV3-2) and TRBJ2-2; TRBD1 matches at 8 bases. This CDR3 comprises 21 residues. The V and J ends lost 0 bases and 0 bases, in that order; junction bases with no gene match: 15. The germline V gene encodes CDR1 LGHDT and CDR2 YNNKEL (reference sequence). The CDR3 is CASSQDWGVWDRKSNTGELFF. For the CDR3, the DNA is TGTGCCAGCAGCCAAGACTGGGGGGTATGGGACAGGAAATCGAACACCGGGGAGCTGTTTTTT.